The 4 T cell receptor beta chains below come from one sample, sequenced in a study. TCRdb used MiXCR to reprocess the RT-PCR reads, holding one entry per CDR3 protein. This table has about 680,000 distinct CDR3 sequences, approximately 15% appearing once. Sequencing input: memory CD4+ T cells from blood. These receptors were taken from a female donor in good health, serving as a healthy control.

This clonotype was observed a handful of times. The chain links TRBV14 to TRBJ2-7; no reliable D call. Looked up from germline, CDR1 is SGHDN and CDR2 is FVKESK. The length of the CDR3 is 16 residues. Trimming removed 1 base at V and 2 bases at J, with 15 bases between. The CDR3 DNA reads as TGTGCCAGCAGCCAAGGATTAGGCCAGCCTACCTACGAGCAGTACTTC. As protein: CASSQGLGQPTYEQYF.

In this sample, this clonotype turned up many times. The CDR3 DNA reads TGTGCCCCCGAGGCCCAGGACCCCTACGAGCAGTACTTC. The encoded protein is CAPEAQDPYEQYF. The rearrangement links TRBV10-3 to TRBJ2-7; no reliable D call. The CDR3 is 13 amino acids. From germline, CDR1 is ENHRY and CDR2 SYGVKD. Between the trimmed V and J ends, which lost 11 bases and 2 bases, there was a span of 16 bases.

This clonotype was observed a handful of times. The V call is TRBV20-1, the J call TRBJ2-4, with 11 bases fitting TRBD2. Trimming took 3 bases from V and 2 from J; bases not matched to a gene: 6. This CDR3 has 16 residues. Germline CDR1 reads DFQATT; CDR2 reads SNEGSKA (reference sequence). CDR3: CSASVIAGGPKNIQYF. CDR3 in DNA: TGCAGTGCTAGTGTGATAGCGGGAGGGCCCAAAAACATTCAGTACTTC.

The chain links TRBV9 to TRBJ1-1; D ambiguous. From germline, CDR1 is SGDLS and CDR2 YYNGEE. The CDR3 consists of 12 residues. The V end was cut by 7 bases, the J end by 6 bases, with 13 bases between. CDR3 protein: CASCAGRAEAFF. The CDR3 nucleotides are TGTGCCAGCTGCGCCGGGCGGGCTGAAGCTTTCTTT.